This entry features one T cell receptor beta chain sequence. It lacks a known antigen. HCMV-specific IgG was detected in serum with a commercial ELISA kit to determine HCMV serostatus. Peripheral blood mononuclear cells were isolated from blood by Ficoll density gradient centrifugation. The sample is drawn from a study of T cells expressing NK-cell markers (dated by TCRdb to the early 2020s). For the study in its entirety: Eight or nine donors provided sorted CD3+CD56+NKG2C+, CD3+CD56+NKG2C- and CD3+CD56-NKG2C+ T-cell subsets, whose TCR beta-chain repertoires were profiled. Among the eight sequenced donors, seven were HCMV-seropositive and one was HCMV-seronegative. All eight donors whose samples were sequenced were randomly selected healthy volunteers, three of them men and five women. Illumina HiSeq 2000/2500, MiSeq or NextSeq was used to sequence libraries as 2 x 150 bp reads. Overall study outcomes, separate from this receptor: Whether the expanded NKG2C-expressing T cell clones were specific for HCMV antigens was left unclear. Those dominant clonotypes were again the most abundant among CD3+CD56-NKG2C+ cells in a few donors, at about 28.3-65%. In several donors, the dominant CD3+CD56+NKG2C+ clonotypes were found to rank among the top 10 CD8+ clonotypes and to make up 1.0-7.0% of CD8+ T cells.

These reads were obtained on an Illumina HiSeq 2000. TCR beta cDNA libraries were made by 5'RACE template switching that added a universal primer site and unique molecular identifiers. cDNA synthesis was primed from the TCR beta constant segment, followed by two successive PCR amplification steps. The paper's processing steps were these. MIGEC was used to demultiplex reads and group the reads by UMI, and MiTCR was used to assemble and quantify clonotypes. To exclude erroneous sequences, only TCR cDNA sequences supported by at least two reads were retained. The tcR package was used for downstream repertoire analysis, and clonotypes were matched across fractions by CDR3 nucleotide sequence plus V segment. Antigen specificity was annotated against VDJdb with VDJmatch, allowing one amino acid substitution in CDR3. TCRdb reprocessed the reads, so every CDR3 protein sequence counts as one entry and DNA is not shown. These V and J calls derive from TCRdb rather than the authors' analysis. This sample's clone table shows about 390,000 distinct CDR3 sequences. Around 11% of the sample comes from the top ten.

CDR1 is given as SGHRS and CDR2 as YFSETQ, both from the germline V gene. The CDR3 runs 16 amino acids, cysteine and phenylalanine included. The protein alone is recorded here. Sequencing was done on a sample of blood T cells: a sorted CD56 or NKG2C T cell subset, CD4+ or CD8+ T cells, or bulk PBMC T cells (not recorded which). The origin of this receptor is a woman between 45 and 65 years old in good health. Donor details come from another sample of the same person, matched by shared clones. Recombination connected TRBV5-1 to TRBJ1-3; the D gene TCRdb calls, TRBD1, cannot be checked with no DNA. This receptor has the CDR3 CASSSSRGFGGNTIYF.